What follows are 24 T cell receptor beta chains derived from one specimen sequenced in a study of neurological immune-mediated disorders. MiXCR was run by TCRdb on the 5' RACE reads, yielding one entry per CDR3 protein. The table lists tens of thousands of distinct CDR3 sequences, less than 8.5% of them singletons, with roughly 4.3% in the top ten. Sequencing input: PBMCs. These receptors were taken from a woman aged 40 to 50 in good health.

This clonotype was seen repeatedly, ten times or more. DNA of the CDR3: TGTGCCAGCAGTTTATTTCGGAACTATGGCTACACCTTC. The encoded protein is CASSLFRNYGYTF. This chain connects TRBV27 to TRBJ1-2; D unclear. The CDR3 extends over 13 amino acids. Germline lookup yields CDR1 MNHEY and CDR2 SMNVEV (reference sequence). Between the trimmed V and J ends, which lost 1 base and 2 bases, there was a span of 5 bases.

This clonotype came up many times. The chain is built from TRBV3-1 and TRBJ2-2; no clear D. This CDR3 has 14 residues. The V gene's germline CDR1 is LGHDT and CDR2 YNNKEL (reference sequence). V was clipped by 0 bases and J by 4 bases, with 6 bases between them. Written as DNA, the CDR3 is TGTGCCAGCAGCCAAGATTGGGGCACCGGGGAGCTGTTTTTT. This gives the protein CASSQDWGTGELFF.

This clonotype was seen at least ten times. The rearrangement links TRBV7-2 to TRBJ2-3; a weak D match, TRBD1 (6 bases). Germline V gene data show CDR1 as SGHTA and CDR2 as FQGNSA. The ends were cut back, 0 bases at V and 4 bases at J, with 14 bases in the middle. The CDR3 has 16 amino acids. As DNA, the CDR3 is TGTGCCAGCAGCTTAGCGGGGGCGTGGGGCTCAGATACGCAGTATTTT. Its translation is CASSLAGAWGSDTQYF. Full variable domain (remainder filled in from reference TRBV7-2 and TRBJ2-3): GAGVSQSPSNKVTEKGKDVELRCDPISGHTALYWYRQSLGQGLEFLIYFQGNSAPDKSGLPSDRFSAERTGGSVSTLTIQRTQQEDSAVYLCASSLAGAWGSDTQYFGPGTRLTVL.

Points on this clonotype: A much larger clone lies one base from this, so it may be a read error. The V and J genes are TRBV3-1 and TRBJ1-1; maybe TRBD1 (5 bases). Germline-derived CDR1 and CDR2 are LGHDT and YNNKEL (reference sequence). This CDR3 spans 13 amino acids. CDR3 protein: CASSQDVDTEGFF. The CDR3 DNA reads TGTGCCAGCAGCCAAGATGTGGACACTGAAGGTTTCTTT.

This clonotype was seen many times. The chain employs TRBV11-3 and TRBJ2-3, with TRBD1 as a possible D gene (6 bases). V lost 5 bases and J 4 bases, leaving 16 bases between the germline ends. Germline V gene lookup returns CDR1 SGHNT and CDR2 YENEEA. This CDR3 has 15 residues. CDR3 region: CASSAQQGVADTQYF. The CDR3 nucleotides are TGTGCCAGCAGCGCCCAACAGGGTGTGGCAGATACGCAGTATTTT.

This clonotype was seen many times. V usage is TRBV5-5 and J usage is TRBJ1-4, with unresolved D. With 5 bases removed from V and 0 bases from J, the gap between germline ends came to 14 bases. The germline V gene has CDR1 SGHKS and CDR2 YYEKEE (reference sequence). The CDR3 spans 16 residues. CDR3 sequence reads: CASRFSDSATNEKLFF. In DNA form, the CDR3 reads TGTGCCAGCAGATTCTCGGACTCTGCAACTAATGAAAAACTGTTTTTT.

This clonotype has ten or more counts. The V and J genes are TRBV20-1 and TRBJ2-7; D remains unclear. CDR3 length: 13 amino acids. V gave up 6 bases and J gave up 5 bases, with 17 bases separating them. In germline, CDR1 is DFQATT, CDR2 SNEGSKA (reference sequence). The CDR3 loop reads CSAWKGRSDEQYF. DNA of the CDR3: TGCAGTGCCTGGAAGGGTAGATCCGACGAGCAGTACTTC.

The chain couples TRBV9 to TRBJ2-1; maybe TRBD1 (6 bases). V was pared by 0 bases and J by 8 bases, with 15 bases between. The length of the CDR3 is 15 residues. The V gene's germline CDR1 is SGDLS and CDR2 YYNGEE. DNA of the CDR3: TGTGCCAGCAGCGTAGCGGCCGAACAGGGCCATGAGCAGTTCTTC. As protein: CASSVAAEQGHEQFF.

This clonotype appeared many times. The chain recombines TRBV7-2 with TRBJ1-1, with TRBD1 matching over 8 bases. The CDR3 length is 15 residues. The junction had 4 bases not matched to a gene; V was cut back by 4 bases and J by 0 bases. Looked up from germline, CDR1 is SGHTA and CDR2 is FQGNSA. The CDR3 here is CASSWRTGMNTEAFF. The DNA for the CDR3 is TGTGCCAGCAGCTGGAGGACAGGGATGAACACTGAAGCTTTCTTT.

This clonotype was seen more than once but under ten times. The chain uses TRBV12-3 or TRBV12-4 and TRBJ1-3, with D possibly matching TRBD1 (6 bases). This CDR3 has 15 amino acids. V dropped 5 bases and J dropped 0 bases, with 11 bases sitting between them. The CDR3, as DNA: TGTGCCAGCAGTGATACAGGGAGCTCTGGAAACACCATATATTTT. Translated, it gives CASSDTGSSGNTIYF.

About this clonotype: This sequence may be a read error, since a much larger clone differs from it by one base. The chain carries TRBV27 and TRBJ2-3; unclear D gene. The germline V gene encodes CDR1 MNHEY and CDR2 SMNVEV (reference sequence). The CDR3 covers 12 residues. The CDR3 spells CSSTSPADTQYF. The CDR3 bases are TGTTCCAGCACCTCCCCGGCAGATACGCAGTATTTT.

This clonotype was found many times. V usage is TRBV9 and J usage is TRBJ2-5; D may be TRBD2 (5 bases). Trimming removed 0 bases at V and 3 bases at J, with 12 bases between. Per germline, CDR1 SGDLS and CDR2 YYNGEE. The CDR3 is 15 amino acids. As DNA, the CDR3 is TGTGCCAGCAGCGTAGCCCCTAGCTGGGAAGAGACCCAGTACTTC. This sequence encodes CASSVAPSWEETQYF.

This clonotype was counted many times. The V call is TRBV5-1, the J call TRBJ2-3; tentative D call: TRBD1 (5 bases). Deletions cut 3 bases from V and 4 bases from J, with 15 bases between. This CDR3 contains 15 residues. The V gene's germline CDR1 is SGHRS and CDR2 YFSETQ. The CDR3 sequence: CASSSGQRTADTQYF. The CDR3 DNA follows: TGCGCCAGCAGCTCCGGACAACGCACTGCAGATACGCAGTATTTT.

Ten or more counts support this clonotype. The chain couples TRBV5-1 to TRBJ1-4, with TRBD1 as a possible D gene (5 bases). V gave up 4 bases and J gave up 0 bases, with 13 bases separating them. Germline assignment: CDR1 SGHRS and CDR2 YFSETQ. The CDR3 loop spans 16 amino acids. The CDR3 DNA is TGCGCCAGCAGCCTATGGGACGTCGCAACTAATGAAAAACTGTTTTTT. Its translation is CASSLWDVATNEKLFF.

This clonotype was recorded a few times. The genes are TRBV24-1 and TRBJ2-1, with unresolved D. The CDR3 runs to 14 residues. V lost 2 bases and J 5 bases, leaving 9 bases between the germline ends. Per germline, CDR1 KGHDR and CDR2 SFDVKD. CDR3 in amino acids: CATSDSLGNNEQFF. In nucleotides, the CDR3 is TGTGCCACCAGTGATTCCCTCGGCAACAATGAGCAGTTCTTC.

There are many counts of this clonotype. The chain joins TRBV12-3 or TRBV12-4 to TRBJ2-1, with 10 bases lining up with TRBD2. Losses at the gene ends were 2 bases for V and 4 bases for J; bases not matched to a gene: 5. The CDR3 spans 16 residues. CDR3 nucleotides: TGTGCCAGCAGTTTAACTAGCGGGACTATTTACAATGAGCAGTTCTTC. It codes for CASSLTSGTIYNEQFF.

Ten or more counts support this clonotype. The J gene is TRBJ1-1, the V gene TRBV7-2; 8 bases fit TRBD1. The length of the CDR3 is 11 residues. Losses at the gene ends were 4 bases for V and 11 bases for J; bases not matched to a gene: 3. CDR1 SGHTA and CDR2 FQGNSA come from the germline V gene. Here the CDR3 DNA reads TGTGCCAGCAGCTCACGACAGGGGGCTTTCTTT. The encoded protein is CASSSRQGAFF.

With regard to this clonotype: One base away lies a much larger clone, so this may be a sequencing read error. This chain connects TRBV2 to TRBJ1-1, with 7 nucleotides matching TRBD1. Germline-derived CDR1 and CDR2 are SNHLY and FYNNEI. This CDR3 is built from 15 residues. In DNA, the CDR3 is TGTGTCAGCAGTGAAGAGGGGGACAGGAACACTGAAGCTTTCTTT. The encoded protein is CVSSEEGDRNTEAFF.

This clonotype was counted ten times or more. V gene TRBV30 combines with J gene TRBJ2-2; D is uncertain. The CDR3 extends over 14 amino acids. Trimming removed 4 bases from V and 4 bases from J, with 13 bases in between. Germline CDR1 GTSNPN, CDR2 SVGIG (reference sequence). The CDR3 DNA sequence: TGTGCCTGGATTGACGACCCGGGCACCGGGGAGCTGTTTTTT. Translating gives CAWIDDPGTGELFF.

This clonotype was seen repeatedly, ten times or more. This chain links TRBV6-6 with TRBJ2-7, with a tentative D call TRBD2 (5 bases). There are 14 residues in the CDR3. V shed 5 bases and J shed 3 bases, with 14 bases lying between them. Germline CDR1 MNHNY, CDR2 SVGAGI (reference sequence). CDR3 loop: CASSLRPEGYEQYF. The CDR3 DNA sequence: TGTGCCAGCAGTCTCAGACCCGAGGGCTACGAGCAGTACTTC.

This clonotype was recorded many times. The chain employs TRBV2 and TRBJ1-1; D unresolved. CDR1 and CDR2 from the germline V gene are SNHLY and FYNNEI. With 1 base removed from V and 5 bases from J, the gap between germline ends came to 2 bases. The CDR3 runs to 11 residues. The CDR3 nucleotides read TGTGCCAGCAGTGAAGGGACTGAAGCTTTCTTT. Translating gives CASSEGTEAFF.

The chain recombines TRBV5-6 with TRBJ2-7; 11 bases align to TRBD2. CDR1 and CDR2 (germline): SGHDT, YYEEEE. V was pared by 5 bases and J by 1 base, with 8 bases of the junction left unmatched. This CDR3 is 16 amino acids long. CDR3 region: CASSLFSGGESYEQYF. The CDR3 DNA reads TGTGCCAGCAGTTTGTTTAGCGGGGGGGAGTCCTACGAGCAGTACTTC.

This clonotype has at least ten counts. V and J are TRBV7-8 and TRBJ1-2, with 11 bases identical to TRBD1. The CDR3 is made up of 15 amino acids. CDR1 and CDR2 from the germline V gene are SGHVS and FQNEAQ. V dropped 3 bases and J dropped 7; count of bases not matched to a gene: 7. CDR3 DNA sequence: TGTGCCAGCAGCTTGGACAGGGGGCGGTTGGGTGGCTACACCTTC. This translates into CASSLDRGRLGGYTF.

This clonotype was seen ten or more times. The V call is TRBV7-2, the J call TRBJ2-2; 10 nucleotides match TRBD2. V lost 2 bases and J lost 4; bases outside the gene matches: 7. The CDR3 has 17 amino acids. In germline, CDR1 is SGHTA, CDR2 FQGNSA. The CDR3 DNA reads TGTGCCAGCAGCTTATCTAGCGGGAGTCGAGTCACCGGGGAGCTGTTTTTT. It is translated as CASSLSSGSRVTGELFF.